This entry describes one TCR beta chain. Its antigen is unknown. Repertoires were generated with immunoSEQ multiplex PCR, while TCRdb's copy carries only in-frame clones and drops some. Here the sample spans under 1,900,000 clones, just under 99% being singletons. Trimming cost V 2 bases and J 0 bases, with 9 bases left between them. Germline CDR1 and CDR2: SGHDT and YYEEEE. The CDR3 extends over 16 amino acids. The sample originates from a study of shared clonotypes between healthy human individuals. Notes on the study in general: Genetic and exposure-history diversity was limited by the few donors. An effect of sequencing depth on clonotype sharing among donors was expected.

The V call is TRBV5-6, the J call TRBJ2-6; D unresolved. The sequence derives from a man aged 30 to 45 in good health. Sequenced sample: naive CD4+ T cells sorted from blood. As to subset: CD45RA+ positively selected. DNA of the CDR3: TGTGCCAGCAGCTTTGGCAGCCTCTCTGGGGCCAACGTCCTGACTTTC. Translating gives CASSFGSLSGANVLTF.